These 21 T cell receptor beta chains were sequenced from one sample in a study of Ad26.COV2.S vaccination and SARS-CoV-2 variants. Sequencing used immunoSEQ multiplex PCR; TCRdb keeps in-frame clones, though not all of them. Of about 350,000 clones in the sample, about 86% were seen once. Treatment in this sample: roughly 19 received Ad26.COV2.S at low or high dose, single or two shots; roughly five received placebo; per-sample allocation not given. Day 63 after the first vaccine or placebo injection was the time point for sampling. The sequences come from peripheral blood, collected in a trial of Ad26.COV2.S vaccine versus placebo. The receptors shown here come from a person aged 18 to 59 who received the Ad26.COV2.S COVID-19 vaccine or a placebo.

This chain joins TRBV5-1 and TRBJ2-2; TRBD2 aligns across 7 bases. The length of the CDR3 is 14 residues. The V gene end was trimmed by 3 bases and the J gene end by 6 bases; junction bases not matched to a gene: 5. CDR1 is SGHRS, CDR2 YFSETQ, per germline. CDR3 sequence reads: CASSSLGGAGELFF. In nucleotides, the CDR3 is TGCGCCAGCAGCTCTCTGGGAGGGGCCGGGGAGCTGTTTTTT.

This chain uses TRBV6-5 with TRBJ2-1; D is unresolved. This CDR3 has 14 amino acids. V lost 6 bases and J 0 bases, leaving 9 bases between the germline ends. In germline, CDR1 is MNHEY, CDR2 SVGAGI. CDR3 protein: CASRAESSYNEQFF. The CDR3 nucleotides read TGTGCCAGCAGGGCGGAAAGCTCCTACAATGAGCAGTTCTTC.

The sample holds a few counts of this clone. The chain links TRBV6-2 or TRBV6-3 to TRBJ2-3; D possibly corresponds to TRBD2 (6 bases). Germline V CDR1 and CDR2: MNHEY, SVGEGT. This CDR3 is 15 amino acids long. Deletions cut 5 bases from V and 4 bases from J, with 16 bases between. The CDR3 region is CASSPDYPNPDTQYF. The CDR3 region has the DNA TGTGCCAGCAGTCCGGACTATCCCAACCCAGATACGCAGTATTTT.

The sample holds one count of this clone. The CDR3 coding sequence is TGTGCCAGCAGCGGGACACCCCTCACAGATACGCAGTATTTT. Translated: CASSGTPLTDTQYF. The chain has TRBV6-2 or TRBV6-3 and TRBJ2-3, with D perhaps matching TRBD1 (6 bases). CDR1 and CDR2 from the germline V gene are MNHEY and SVGEGT. The CDR3 extends over 14 amino acids. The germline V and J ends were trimmed by 6 bases and 2 bases, with 12 bases remaining between them.

The gene calls are TRBV19 and TRBJ2-4, with 8 bases fitting TRBD2. The CDR3 has 15 residues. The V segment lost 5 bases and the J segment 6 bases; nucleotides outside the gene matches: 9. The germline V gene has CDR1 LNHDA and CDR2 SQIVND (reference sequence). CDR3 in DNA: TGTGCCAGTAGTCCCCGGGAGGGGGGGCCAAACATTCAGTACTTC. Encoded protein: CASSPREGGPNIQYF. The variable domain in full, with the rest retrieved from reference TRBV19 and TRBJ2-4, is DGGITQSPKYLFRKEGQNVTLSCEQNLNHDAMYWYRQDPGQGLRLIYYSQIVNDFQKGDIAEGYSVSREKKESFPLTVTSAQKNPTAFYLCASSPREGGPNIQYFGAGTRLSVL.

The CDR3 sequence: CASSEGSWDEQFF. DNA for the CDR3: TGCGCCAGCAGTGAGGGGTCCTGGGATGAGCAGTTCTTC. The chain links TRBV10-1 to TRBJ2-1, with D hard to call. Germline CDR1 reads WNHNN; CDR2 reads SYGVQD (reference sequence). This CDR3 contains 13 residues. The V end lost 2 bases, the J end lost 8 bases, and 10 bases lay between the germline ends.

The chain is built from TRBV4-1 and TRBJ2-7; TRBD2 matches at 8 bases. CDR1 and CDR2 (germline): MGHRA, YSYEKL. Trimming cost V 0 bases and J 9 bases; bases outside gene matches: 13. The CDR3 consists of 16 residues. The chain's CDR3 is CASSQDQSGGPLGQYF. The CDR3 region has the DNA TGCGCCAGCAGCCAAGATCAGAGCGGGGGCCCCCTGGGGCAGTACTTC.

This chain uses TRBV19 with TRBJ1-5, with 8 bases that match TRBD1. The V and J ends lost 6 bases and 0 bases, in that order; junction bases with no gene match: 4. The CDR3 runs 15 residues. Germline CDR1 reads LNHDA; CDR2 reads SQIVND (reference sequence). The CDR3 loop is CASRTGAFSNQPQHF. In DNA form, the CDR3 reads TGTGCCAGTAGGACAGGGGCGTTTAGCAATCAGCCCCAGCATTTT.

This clone was seen a single time. The chain joins TRBV28 to TRBJ1-5; D is ambiguous. V shed 4 bases and J shed 7 bases, with 14 bases lying between them. The CDR3 length is 14 residues. Looked up from germline, CDR1 is MDHEN and CDR2 is SYDVKM. The DNA of the CDR3 is TGTGCCAGCAGTTCGGGAGGGATCGGACAGCCCCAGCATTTT. Amino acid sequence: CASSSGGIGQPQHF.

The chain is built from TRBV3-1 (or the pseudogene TRBV3-2) and TRBJ2-1, with TRBD2 as a possible D gene (7 bases). This CDR3 spans 16 amino acids. The ends were cut back, 4 bases at V and 2 bases at J, with 15 bases in the middle. Germline CDR1 reads LGHDT; CDR2 reads YNNKEL (reference sequence). This CDR3 reads CASSPVRGLAYNEQFF. The CDR3 DNA follows: TGTGCCAGCAGCCCCGTGCGGGGGCTTGCCTACAATGAGCAGTTCTTC.

The rearrangement links TRBV6-5 to TRBJ1-1; 8 bases match TRBD1. The CDR3 consists of 14 residues. V lost 2 bases and J lost 1; bases outside the gene matches: 0. Germline V gene lookup returns CDR1 MNHEY and CDR2 SVGAGI. CDR3 DNA: TGTGCCAGCAGTTACGGACAGGGGAACACTGAAGCTTTCTTT. Residues: CASSYGQGNTEAFF.

This clone was detected once. V usage is TRBV5-1 and J usage is TRBJ2-4; the match to TRBD2 covers 8 bases. Germline CDR1 and CDR2: SGHRS and YFSETQ. V lost 1 base to trimming and J lost 3 bases; unmatched junction nucleotides: 3. The CDR3 has 15 amino acids. CDR3 nucleotides: TGCGCCAGCAGCTTGACTAGCGGTGGCAAAAACATTCAGTACTTC. It yields the protein CASSLTSGGKNIQYF.

This chain joins TRBV6-1 and TRBJ2-3; TRBD2 matches 14 bases. The J segment lost 5 bases and the V segment lost 3 bases, leaving 4 bases of the junction unmatched. Germline CDR1 MNHNS, CDR2 SASEGT. This CDR3 has 16 amino acids. The CDR3 DNA follows: TGTGCCAGCAGTGACCGGACTAGCGGGGGGTTAGATACGCAGTATTTT. It encodes CASSDRTSGGLDTQYF.

This clone was counted a single time. The chain carries TRBV5-4 and TRBJ2-4, with 7 positions matching TRBD2. Germline lookup yields CDR1 SGHNT and CDR2 YYREEE (reference sequence). J lost 6 bases, V lost 4 bases, and 10 bases had no gene match. The CDR3 sequence is 15 residues long. The DNA of the CDR3 is TGTGCCAGCAGCCCGGAAGGCGGGGGTGTAAACATTCAGTACTTC. It is translated as CASSPEGGGVNIQYF.

This chain connects TRBV12-5 to TRBJ1-1, with TRBD1 as a possible D gene (5 bases). Trimming stripped 6 bases from V and 0 bases from J, with 17 bases between. Germline V CDR1 and CDR2: LGHNT, FRNRAP. The CDR3 consists of 16 residues. CDR3 sequence reads: CASGTVLGSMNTEAFF. DNA for the CDR3: TGTGCTAGTGGGACAGTTTTGGGGTCCATGAACACTGAAGCTTTCTTT.

The chain carries TRBV3-1 (or the pseudogene TRBV3-2) and TRBJ1-2, with TRBD1 matching over 7 bases. The CDR3 is made up of 18 amino acids. Trimming at V came to 2 bases and at J to 1 base, leaving 13 bases not matched to a gene. CDR1 is LGHDT and CDR2 is YNNKEL in the germline V gene (reference sequence). CDR3 region: CASSQLGDRMTSNYGYTF. In nucleotides, the CDR3 is TGTGCCAGCAGCCAATTAGGGGACAGAATGACAAGTAACTATGGCTACACCTTC.

The chain employs TRBV5-1 and TRBJ2-7; TRBD1 aligns across 8 bases. V shed 3 bases, J shed 9 bases, and the junction held 5 bases outside the gene matches. Germline V gives CDR1 SGHRS, CDR2 YFSETQ. The CDR3 has 12 amino acids. The CDR3 is CASSYDRGGQYF. The CDR3 DNA reads as TGCGCCAGCAGCTACGACAGGGGAGGGCAGTACTTC. The variable domain in full, with the rest retrieved from reference TRBV5-1 and TRBJ2-7, is KAGVTQTPRYLIKTRGQQVTLSCSPISGHRSVSWYQQTPGQGLQFLFEYFSETQRNKGNFPGRFSGRQFSNSRSEMNVSTLELGDSALYLCASSYDRGGQYFGPGTRLTVT.

This chain uses TRBV18 with TRBJ2-3, with a possible D match to TRBD2 (5 bases). The CDR3 sequence is 14 residues long. Looked up from germline, CDR1 is KGHSH and CDR2 is LQKENI. V dropped 6 bases and J dropped 0 bases, with 10 bases sitting between them. The CDR3 region is CASSPWTSTDTQYF. The CDR3, as DNA: TGTGCCAGCTCCCCATGGACTAGCACAGATACGCAGTATTTT.

The CDR3 sequence: CASSPSGGANEQFF. For the CDR3, the DNA is TGTGCCAGCTCACCTAGCGGGGGGGCGAATGAGCAGTTCTTC. V usage is TRBV18 and J usage is TRBJ2-1; 11 bases agree with TRBD2. In germline, CDR1 is KGHSH, CDR2 LQKENI. The CDR3 covers 14 residues. J was trimmed by 7 bases and V by 3 bases; bases with no gene match: 2.

The chain joins TRBV19 to TRBJ1-2; D is possibly TRBD1 (6 bases). The germline CDR1 and CDR2 sequences are LNHDA and SQIVND (reference sequence). This CDR3 is 17 amino acids long. Trimming took off 3 bases at V and 6 bases at J, with 23 bases between the two ends. The CDR3 sequence is CASSITPGRGEPNGYTF. For the CDR3, the DNA is TGTGCCAGTAGTATTACCCCTGGCAGGGGCGAACCCAATGGCTACACCTTC. The variable domain in full, completed from reference TRBV19 and TRBJ1-2, reads DGGITQSPKYLFRKEGQNVTLSCEQNLNHDAMYWYRQDPGQGLRLIYYSQIVNDFQKGDIAEGYSVSREKKESFPLTVTSAQKNPTAFYLCASSITPGRGEPNGYTFGSGTRLTVV.

This clone appeared a single time. The rearrangement links TRBV6-5 to TRBJ1-6; TRBD1 matches 8 bases. Per the germline V gene, CDR1 is MNHEY and CDR2 is SVGAGI. This CDR3 is built from 13 residues. Losses at the gene ends were 6 bases for V and 10 bases for J; bases not matched to a gene: 5. CDR3 loop: CASRAGGTSPLHF. The DNA for the CDR3 is TGTGCCAGCAGGGCAGGGGGCACCTCACCCCTCCACTTT.